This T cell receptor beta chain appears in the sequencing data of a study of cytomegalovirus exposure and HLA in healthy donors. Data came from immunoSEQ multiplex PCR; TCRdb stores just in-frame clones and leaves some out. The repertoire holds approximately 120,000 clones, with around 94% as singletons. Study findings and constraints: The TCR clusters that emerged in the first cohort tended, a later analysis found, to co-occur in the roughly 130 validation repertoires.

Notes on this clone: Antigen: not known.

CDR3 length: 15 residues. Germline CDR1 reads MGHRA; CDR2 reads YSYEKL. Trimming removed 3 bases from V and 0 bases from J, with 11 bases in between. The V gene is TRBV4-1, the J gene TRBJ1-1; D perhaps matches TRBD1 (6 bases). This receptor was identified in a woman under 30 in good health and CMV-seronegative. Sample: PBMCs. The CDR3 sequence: CASSQTTGLNTEAFF. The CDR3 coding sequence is TGCGCCAGCAGCCAGACTACAGGGCTGAACACTGAAGCTTTCTTT.